A single T cell receptor (beta chain) is shown here with its context. The V gene's germline CDR1 is SEHNR and CDR2 FQNEAQ (reference sequence). V lost 7 bases to trimming and J lost 4 bases; unmatched junction nucleotides: 15. The length of the CDR3 is 17 residues. Per the original methods: Amplification from reference gene primers served as the basis for estimated nucleated cell counts. The method was immunoSEQ multiplex PCR; TCRdb's version includes in-frame clones alone and lacks a portion of them. D and trimming were read from the DNA, whereas the V and J calls and clone size are those reported in that table. The sample yields 300,000 to 450,000 clones, about nine tenths seen once. All exposed participants met a person with COVID-19 within 2 weeks before entering the study. The data originate from a study of blood T cell repertoires in COVID-19. Study in general: The samples span acute and convalescent COVID-19 from the United States, Italy and Spain. PBMCs, B-cell-depleted T cells, or T cells provided the cDNA or gDNA that made up the material.

The sample taken for sequencing was PBMCs or T cells enriched from blood (not recorded which). V is TRBV7-9 and J is TRBJ1-3, with 8 bases fitting TRBD1. The sequence came from a woman aged 30 to 39 who had been exposed to COVID-19. This chain's CDR3 is CASTSGGQGGKGNTIYF. The CDR3 nucleotides read TGTGCCAGCACCTCAGGGGGCCAGGGAGGGAAAGGAAACACCATATATTTT.